By sample fraction, the clone carrying this T cell receptor (beta chain) is medium-sized. The data were obtained in a study of immune characterization of retroperitoneal liposarcoma. One entry per CDR3 protein results from TCRdb running MiXCR on the PCR reads. The sample records roughly 9,300 distinct CDR3 sequences, around a third being singletons. V shed 5 bases and J 8 bases; nucleotides not matched to a gene: 7. The germline V gene has CDR1 MNHNS and CDR2 SASEGT. CDR3 length: 14 residues. Specimen: tumor tissue. The gene calls are TRBV6-1 and TRBJ1-4; TRBD1 agrees at 8 bases. The receptor was isolated from a male donor with retroperitoneal liposarcoma. CDR3 loop: CASSRTGWREKLFF. DNA for the CDR3: TGTGCCAGCAGTCGGACAGGGTGGAGGGAAAAACTGTTTTTT.